The 10 T cell receptor beta chains reported below all come from one sample, sequenced in a study of human T cells and chemical hapten exposure. Regarding time point: patch test 1, 2 weeks after DPC sensitization. Treatment meaning: therapeutic diphenylcyclopropenone sensitization with weekly scalp DPC. Using its own MiXCR run on the RACE reads, TCRdb lists one record per CDR3 protein. The repertoire holds some 49,000 distinct CDR3 sequences, around 9.3% seen once, with around 4.5% in the top ten. Sequenced material: whole blood, taken in connection with sensitization to the hapten diphenylcyclopropenone (DPC). The receptors were sampled from a woman between 50 and 59 years old with alopecia areata. Some clones in this sample may be carry-over from other donors' samples.

This clonotype has a handful of counts. This chain's CDR3 is CASSVDASVSYEQYF. The CDR3 DNA reads TGTGCCAGCAGCGTAGATGCTAGCGTCTCCTACGAGCAGTACTTC. The rearrangement joins TRBV9 to TRBJ2-7; tentatively, D is TRBD2 (6 bases). The CDR3 contains 15 residues. Germline CDR1 SGDLS, CDR2 YYNGEE. V was trimmed by 0 bases and J by 0 bases, leaving 10 bases between them. Combining the CDR3 with reference TRBV9 and TRBJ2-7 gives the whole variable domain DSGVTQTPKHLITATGQRVTLRCSPRSGDLSVYWYQQSLDQGLQFLIQYYNGEERAKGNILERFSAQQFPDLHSELNLSSLELGDSALYFCASSVDASVSYEQYFGPGTRLTVT.

This clonotype was seen at least ten times. This chain uses TRBV20-1 with TRBJ2-5; 9 bases match TRBD2. The ends lost 3 bases at V and 10 bases at J; junction bases unmatched: 12. The V gene's germline CDR1 is DFQATT and CDR2 SNEGSKA (reference sequence). This CDR3 has 14 residues. The CDR3 sequence is CSASWREGQRNQYF. In nucleotides, the CDR3 is TGCAGTGCTAGTTGGCGGGAGGGCCAAAGGAACCAGTACTTC.

The sample holds many counts of this clonotype. The J gene is TRBJ2-4, the V gene TRBV20-1; 7 positions match TRBD2. The CDR3 totals 14 residues. Per the germline V gene, CDR1 is DFQATT and CDR2 is SNEGSKA (reference sequence). CDR3 residues: CSRVKRGAKNIQYF. The CDR3, as DNA: TGCAGCAGGGTTAAGCGGGGAGCCAAAAACATTCAGTACTTC.

This clonotype turned up a few times. This chain joins TRBV3-1 and TRBJ2-5; 13 positions agree with TRBD2. This CDR3 contains 17 residues. Germline V lookup: CDR1 LGHDT, CDR2 YNNKEL (reference sequence). With V trimmed by 1 base and J by 4 bases, 6 bases remained unmatched. CDR3 protein: CASSQAGLAGVAETQYF. The CDR3 DNA reads as TGTGCCAGCAGCCAAGCAGGACTAGCGGGAGTAGCAGAGACCCAGTACTTC.

This chain joins TRBV19 and TRBJ2-3, with a tentative D call TRBD2 (5 bases). Germline assignment: CDR1 LNHDA and CDR2 SQIVND (reference sequence). Trimming cost V 10 bases and J 0 bases, with 14 bases left between them. The CDR3 extends over 14 amino acids. In nucleotides, the CDR3 is TGTGCCACCGGAGGACTTTCAAGCACAGATACGCAGTATTTT. Translating it yields CATGGLSSTDTQYF.

This clonotype was picked up many times. The chain recombines TRBV29-1 with TRBJ1-2, with D possibly TRBD1 on 6 matching bases. Trimming stripped 3 bases from V and 2 bases from J, with 19 bases between. This CDR3 has 16 amino acids. The germline gives CDR1 SQVTM, CDR2 ANQGSEA. The CDR3 coding sequence is TGCAGCGTTGACGGCGCCCAGGGGTGGGGCAACTATGGCTACACCTTC. It is translated as CSVDGAQGWGNYGYTF.

This clonotype appeared a few times. The chain carries TRBV20-1 and TRBJ2-7, with D uncertain. Germline V gives CDR1 DFQATT, CDR2 SNEGSKA (reference sequence). The CDR3 consists of 12 residues. V lost 1 base and J 3 bases, leaving 7 bases between the germline ends. The CDR3 DNA follows: TGCAGTGCTAGAGTAGTCCGCTACGAGCAGTACTTC. It translates to CSARVVRYEQYF.

The table lists this clonotype with many counts. The chain links TRBV29-1 to TRBJ1-1; D is ambiguous. Trimming left V 7 bases short and J 2 bases short, with 14 bases between. This CDR3 is 13 amino acids long. The germline CDR1 and CDR2 sequences are SQVTM and ANQGSEA. DNA for the CDR3: TGCAGCGCGAACCTAGGATTTAACACTGAAGCTTTCTTT. Its translation: CSANLGFNTEAFF.

This clonotype was observed at least ten times. The chain uses TRBV5-1 and TRBJ1-4; D is unresolved. CDR3 size: 13 residues. Germline loops: CDR1 SGHRS, CDR2 YFSETQ. The V end was cut by 3 bases, the J end by 4 bases, with 7 bases between. In DNA form, the CDR3 reads TGCGCCAGCAGCTCGCCGAATAATGAAAAACTGTTTTTT. It codes for CASSSPNNEKLFF.

This clonotype was found a few times. The chain combines TRBV7-2 with TRBJ1-3; 7 bases are a match to TRBD1. Germline CDR1 SGHTA, CDR2 FQGNSA. The CDR3 extends over 15 amino acids. Germline trimming cut 5 bases from V and 0 bases from J; bases unmatched to any gene: 4. The CDR3 here is CASSRRQGSGNTIYF. In DNA, the CDR3 is TGTGCCAGCAGCAGAAGACAGGGCTCTGGAAACACCATATATTTT.